This T cell receptor beta chain was documented in a study of blood T cell repertoires in COVID-19. Study as a whole: Whether acute or convalescent, the COVID-19 samples came from the United States, Italy and Spain. The analysed material was cDNA or gDNA that came from T cells, B-cell-depleted T cells, or PBMCs.

Participants had their cohort set by participant-reported clinical history. During the 2 weeks before they entered the study, exposed participants had met someone with a PCR-confirmed or clinician-diagnosed COVID-19 case. Sequencing was performed with immunoSEQ multiplex PCR; in TCRdb, only in-frame clones are kept and a portion is missing. The sample lists around 130,000 clones, under 90% occurring once. Germline CDR1 MNHEY, CDR2 SVGAGI. V lost 0 bases and J lost 7, with 12 bases in between. This CDR3 region has 15 residues. Sequencing input: PBMCs or T cells enriched from blood (not recorded which). The origin of this receptor is a woman younger than 30 who had been exposed to COVID-19. V is TRBV6-5 and J is TRBJ1-4, with no clear D. CDR3 in DNA: TGTGCCAGCAGTTACTCGACGGGGTCTCGTGAAAAACTGTTTTTT. The encoded protein is CASSYSTGSREKLFF.